This T cell receptor beta chain was recovered during a study of cytomegalovirus exposure and HLA in healthy donors. General observations from the study: V- and J-gene trimming in TCR beta was tied to a missense DCLRE1C variant by an analysis performed later.

With respect to this clone: Its antigen is as yet unknown.

The PCR had 60 Vbeta and 13 Jbeta primers. The repertoire was sequenced with immunoSEQ multiplex PCR; TCRdb's copy has only in-frame clones and lacks some. The data contain roughly 80,000 clones, about 81% of them singletons. The sample comprised PBMCs. The clonotype was recovered from a woman in her forties or fifties in good health and CMV-seronegative.

DNA of the CDR3: TGTGCCAGCAGCCCCTCGGCCGGGGAGCTGTTTTTT. Amino acid sequence: CASSPSAGELFF. The chain joins TRBV7-8 to TRBJ2-2; D is unclear. V lost 5 bases and J lost 6, with 7 bases in between. This CDR3 has 12 residues. Germline-derived CDR1 and CDR2 are SGHVS and FQNEAQ.